These 30 T cell receptor beta chains originate from one sample sequenced in a study of CD8 T cells in ankylosing spondylitis. TCRdb re-derived calls from the 5' RACE reads in MiXCR, one entry per CDR3 protein. The sample yields about 130,000 distinct CDR3 sequences, roughly 9% seen once. Sequenced material: blood, either unsorted or a sorted T cell fraction (not recorded which). These receptors were collected from a male donor with ankylosing spondylitis or in good health (not recorded which).

The sample holds many counts of this clonotype. The chain carries TRBV7-6 and TRBJ2-7, with TRBD2 matching 7 bases. Trimming at V came to 0 bases and at J to 4 bases, leaving 12 bases not matched to a gene. Germline assignment: CDR1 SGHVS and CDR2 FNYEAQ. The CDR3 loop spans 17 amino acids. CDR3 coding DNA: TGTGCCAGCAGCTTAGCTAATGGGGCGACCGGGAGGTACGAGCAGTACTTC. This codes for CASSLANGATGRYEQYF.

This clonotype has a count of ten or more. This chain links TRBV28 with TRBJ2-3; 14 bases line up with TRBD2. The CDR3 loop spans 15 amino acids. J lost 4 bases, V lost 6 bases, and 3 bases had no gene match. CDR1 is MDHEN, CDR2 SYDVKM, per germline. In DNA, the CDR3 is TGTGCCAGCAGGGGACTAGCGGGAGCGGCAGATACGCAGTATTTT. It yields the protein CASRGLAGAADTQYF.

This clonotype was observed at least ten times. The rearrangement links TRBV29-1 to TRBJ2-7; 12 bases are a match to TRBD2. Germline V lookup: CDR1 SQVTM, CDR2 ANQGSEA. Trimming removed 5 bases from V and 4 bases from J; junction bases left unmatched: 3. This CDR3 comprises 13 residues. This chain's CDR3 is CSVSTSGSYEQYF. The CDR3 DNA sequence: TGCAGCGTTTCGACTAGCGGGAGTTACGAGCAGTACTTC.

This clonotype was picked up many times. The chain joins TRBV7-9 to TRBJ2-1; maybe TRBD1 (6 bases). The germline V gene has CDR1 SEHNR and CDR2 FQNEAQ (reference sequence). CDR3 length: 12 residues. V was clipped by 5 bases and J by 7 bases, with 9 bases between them. The CDR3 nucleotides are TGTGCCAGCAGCGTTACAGGGAATGAGCAGTTCTTC. It translates to CASSVTGNEQFF.

This clonotype showed up many times. J is TRBJ2-7 and V is TRBV29-1; D gene uncertain. CDR1 and CDR2 (germline): SQVTM, ANQGSEA. Trimming removed 4 bases from V and 5 bases from J, with 18 bases in between. The CDR3 is 14 residues long. CDR3 in DNA: TGCAGCGTTGTGGGTGTTTTAAATCGGGACGAGCAGTACTTC. Its translation: CSVVGVLNRDEQYF.

This clonotype was observed a few times. The CDR3 is CASNPHASGAGELFF. The CDR3 nucleotides read TGTGCCAGTAACCCACACGCTTCGGGAGCCGGGGAGCTGTTTTTT. The chain combines TRBV19 with TRBJ2-2, with a possible D match to TRBD2 (6 bases). Germline V gene sequence: CDR1 LNHDA, CDR2 SQIVND (reference sequence). Trimming stripped 7 bases from V and 6 bases from J, with 18 bases between. There are 15 residues in the CDR3.

Ten or more counts support this clonotype. The chain uses TRBV27 and TRBJ2-7; tentative D call: TRBD2 (6 bases). The CDR3 is 15 amino acids. Germline V lookup: CDR1 MNHEY, CDR2 SMNVEV (reference sequence). Trimming left V 4 bases short and J 1 base short, with 14 bases between. The CDR3 is CASSSGAQTSYEQYF. The CDR3, as DNA: TGTGCCAGCAGTTCGGGAGCTCAAACATCCTACGAGCAGTACTTC.

V gene TRBV7-2 combines with J gene TRBJ2-4; 9 nucleotides line up with TRBD1. The CDR3 is 16 amino acids. J was trimmed by 5 bases and V by 5 bases; bases with no gene match: 10. The V gene's germline CDR1 is SGHTA and CDR2 FQGNSA. This chain's CDR3 is CASSPRTGARENIQYF. The CDR3, as DNA: TGTGCCAGCAGCCCACGGACAGGGGCAAGAGAAAACATTCAGTACTTC. Variable domain in full (rest from reference TRBV7-2 and TRBJ2-4): GAGVSQSPSNKVTEKGKDVELRCDPISGHTALYWYRQSLGQGLEFLIYFQGNSAPDKSGLPSDRFSAERTGGSVSTLTIQRTQQEDSAVYLCASSPRTGARENIQYFGAGTRLSVL.

In regard to this clonotype: This may stem from a read error, because a much larger clone lies one nucleotide away. The genes are TRBV20-1 and TRBJ1-5; D unclear. This CDR3 region has 14 residues. Germline V lookup: CDR1 DFQATT, CDR2 SNEGSKA (reference sequence). DNA of the CDR3: TGCGGTGCTAGATACGGAGGGAGCAATCAGCCCCAGCATTTT. Its translation: CGARYGGSNQPQHF.

This clonotype was observed at least ten times. The chain combines TRBV7-6 with TRBJ2-1; TRBD2 matches at 12 bases. This CDR3 has 18 amino acids. V shed 2 bases, J shed 12 bases, and the junction held 17 bases outside the gene matches. Germline CDR1 is SGHVS and CDR2 is FNYEAQ. CDR3 DNA sequence: TGTGCCAGCAGCTTAACGCTAGCGGGAGGGCCTAACCCTTCGTGGCAGTTCTTC. Translating it yields CASSLTLAGGPNPSWQFF.

This clonotype has a handful of counts. This chain links TRBV2 with TRBJ1-1, with a tentative D call TRBD1 (6 bases). In germline, CDR1 is SNHLY, CDR2 FYNNEI. The CDR3 is 15 amino acids. The V and J ends lost 2 bases and 1 base respectively, with 11 bases between them. As DNA, the CDR3 is TGTGCCAGCAGTGAACAGGGGTCTAAGAACACTGAAGCTTTCTTT. It specifies CASSEQGSKNTEAFF.

The table lists this clonotype with many counts. The chain is built from TRBV20-1 and TRBJ2-5, with 9 bases matching TRBD2. The CDR3 totals 16 residues. In germline, CDR1 is DFQATT, CDR2 SNEGSKA (reference sequence). The ends lost 3 bases at V and 4 bases at J; junction bases unmatched: 12. CDR3 in amino acids: CSARVAGEVLGETQYF. The CDR3 bases are TGCAGTGCTAGGGTAGCGGGAGAAGTTTTAGGAGAGACCCAGTACTTC.

This clonotype has ten or more counts. The chain is built from TRBV6-2 or TRBV6-3 and TRBJ2-1; no clear D gene. The CDR3 loop spans 14 amino acids. Germline-derived CDR1 and CDR2 are MNHEY and SVGEGT. Trimming stripped 0 bases from V and 3 bases from J, with 6 bases between. CDR3 nucleotide sequence: TGTGCCAGCAGTTACTCGTCTGGCTACAATGAGCAGTTCTTC. This translates into CASSYSSGYNEQFF.

In its sample, this clonotype was seen many times. The chain uses TRBV12-3 or TRBV12-4 and TRBJ2-1; TRBD2 is a possible D gene (5 bases). Trimming stripped 4 bases from V and 8 bases from J, with 15 bases between. The CDR3 has 14 residues. The CDR3 sequence: CASSYTYLGDEQFF. The CDR3 DNA follows: TGTGCCAGCAGTTATACCTATCTGGGAGATGAGCAGTTCTTC.

CDR3 loop: CSVVRQSTGLKQFF. Here the CDR3 DNA reads TGCAGCGTTGTAAGGCAGTCAACCGGTTTAAAGCAGTTCTTC. The J gene is TRBJ2-1, the V gene TRBV29-1; D gene unclear. In germline, CDR1 is SQVTM, CDR2 ANQGSEA. Trimming took 4 bases from V and 11 from J, leaving 21 bases between them. The CDR3 sequence is 14 residues long.

The gene calls are TRBV7-2 and TRBJ2-3; no clear D gene. Trimming removed 1 base at V and 6 bases at J, with 11 bases between. Germline CDR1 and CDR2: SGHTA and FQGNSA. The CDR3 runs 14 residues. The CDR3 DNA sequence: TGTGCCAGCAGCTTAGTGCCCCAAATGGATACGCAGTATTTT. Its translation is CASSLVPQMDTQYF.

The chain employs TRBV29-1 and TRBJ1-2; D gene ambiguous. V lost 0 bases and J 3 bases, leaving 8 bases between the germline ends. CDR1 and CDR2 from the germline V gene are SQVTM and ANQGSEA. This CDR3 comprises 13 residues. This CDR3 reads CSVEDLRDYGYTF. CDR3 nucleotides: TGCAGCGTTGAAGATTTACGGGACTATGGCTACACCTTC. The full variable domain, in which reference TRBV29-1 and TRBJ1-2 provide the parts outside the CDR3, is SAVISQKPSRDICQRGTSLTIQCQVDSQVTMMFWYRQQPGQSLTLIATANQGSEATYESGFVIDKFPISRPNLTFSTLTVSNMSPEDSSIYLCSVEDLRDYGYTFGSGTRLTVV.

This clonotype came up many times. The chain combines TRBV12-3 or TRBV12-4 with TRBJ1-4; D call uncertain. The CDR3 sequence is 14 residues long. The V and J ends lost 5 bases and 4 bases respectively, with 11 bases between them. DNA of the CDR3: TGTGCCAGCAGTAGCAACAGAGATAATGAAAAACTGTTTTTT. Translated: CASSSNRDNEKLFF.

This clonotype has more than one count but fewer than ten. The chain carries TRBV5-1 and TRBJ2-3, with 10 bases identical to TRBD2. Germline V gene lookup returns CDR1 SGHRS and CDR2 YFSETQ. The ends lost 4 bases at V and 5 bases at J; junction bases unmatched: 10. The CDR3 runs to 16 residues. CDR3 nucleotide sequence: TGCGCCAGCAGCCCAGGAGCGGGAGGGGGCGGAGATACGCAGTATTTT. Translated, it gives CASSPGAGGGGDTQYF. Complete variable domain (other parts from reference TRBV5-1 and TRBJ2-3): KAGVTQTPRYLIKTRGQQVTLSCSPISGHRSVSWYQQTPGQGLQFLFEYFSETQRNKGNFPGRFSGRQFSNSRSEMNVSTLELGDSALYLCASSPGAGGGGDTQYFGPGTRLTVL.

J is TRBJ1-1 and V is TRBV6-5; TRBD1 aligns across 9 bases. This CDR3 has 14 amino acids. The V gene end was trimmed by 4 bases and the J gene end by 7 bases; junction bases not matched to a gene: 7. Germline CDR1 reads MNHEY; CDR2 reads SVGAGI. This CDR3 is CASSSDRGVFEAFF. CDR3 nucleotide sequence: TGTGCCAGCAGTTCCGACAGGGGGGTCTTTGAAGCTTTCTTT.

This clonotype was detected many times. The chain combines TRBV5-1 with TRBJ1-1; D ambiguous. The V end was cut by 1 base, the J end by 1 base, with 8 bases between. Germline V gives CDR1 SGHRS, CDR2 YFSETQ. The CDR3 consists of 14 residues. DNA of the CDR3: TGCGCCAGCAGCTTGAATGGAGGGAACACTGAAGCTTTCTTT. It translates to CASSLNGGNTEAFF. Based on the CDR3 plus reference TRBV5-1 and TRBJ1-1, the full variable domain is KAGVTQTPRYLIKTRGQQVTLSCSPISGHRSVSWYQQTPGQGLQFLFEYFSETQRNKGNFPGRFSGRQFSNSRSEMNVSTLELGDSALYLCASSLNGGNTEAFFGQGTRLTVV.

The chain is built from TRBV5-1 and TRBJ2-1; D is perhaps TRBD2 (6 bases). Germline V gives CDR1 SGHRS, CDR2 YFSETQ. V was clipped by 3 bases and J by 4 bases, with 11 bases between them. The CDR3 has 14 amino acids. The CDR3 sequence: CASSSTGTYNEQFF. In DNA form, the CDR3 reads TGCGCCAGCAGCTCCACCGGGACTTACAATGAGCAGTTCTTC.

Remarks on this clonotype: This sequence may be a read error, since a much larger clone differs from it by one base. This sequence joins TRBV5-1 and TRBJ2-2; D ambiguous. V shed 4 bases and J shed 2 bases, with 21 bases lying between them. The CDR3 is made up of 18 amino acids. CDR1 is SGHRS and CDR2 is YFSETQ in the germline V gene. CDR3 bases: TGCGCCAGCAGCGGGGAACGGTTGGGGTCCGGAAACACCGGGGAGCTGTTTTTT. It yields the protein CASSGERLGSGNTGELFF.

This clonotype was observed many times. The rearrangement links TRBV15 to TRBJ2-3, with 10 nucleotides matching TRBD2. J gave up 0 bases and V 6 bases, and 6 bases lay outside the gene matches. CDR3 length: 16 residues. The V gene's germline CDR1 is LNHNV and CDR2 YYDKDF (reference sequence). The CDR3 reads CATRGLAGASTDTQYF. In nucleotides, the CDR3 is TGTGCCACCAGGGGGCTAGCGGGGGCTAGCACAGATACGCAGTATTTT.

Concerning this clonotype: Since a much larger clone is just one base distant, this may be a read error. CDR3 nucleotides: TGTGCCAGCAGTAAACAGGGTAGTGGGGCCAACGGCCTGACTTTC. Translated, it gives CASSKQGSGANGLTF. The V gene is TRBV27, the J gene TRBJ2-6; D is perhaps TRBD1 (6 bases). Germline loops: CDR1 MNHEY, CDR2 SMNVEV (reference sequence). This CDR3 spans 15 amino acids.

This clonotype was counted at least ten times. The V gene is TRBV20-1, the J gene TRBJ2-1; D possibly corresponds to TRBD2 (6 bases). V lost 1 base to trimming and J lost 3 bases, with 16 bases between them. The germline gives CDR1 DFQATT, CDR2 SNEGSKA (reference sequence). The CDR3 has 16 residues. The CDR3 is CSARVLGSGLYNEQFF. The CDR3 DNA reads TGCAGTGCTAGAGTCCTGGGCAGCGGGCTCTACAATGAGCAGTTCTTC.

The chain carries TRBV5-4 and TRBJ2-5; 9 bases are a match to TRBD1. The V segment lost 1 base and the J segment 5 bases; nucleotides outside the gene matches: 15. The CDR3 is 18 residues long. Germline V gene data show CDR1 as SGHNT and CDR2 as YYREEE (reference sequence). The CDR3 bases are TGTGCCAGCAGCTTGTGGGCCCACAGGGGGCCCGGTCGTGAGACCCAGTACTTC. It yields the protein CASSLWAHRGPGRETQYF.

This clonotype is labeled as medium-sized (0.01 to 0.1%). The rearrangement joins TRBV4-3 to TRBJ2-5; D is possibly TRBD1 (5 bases). The CDR3 totals 14 residues. Germline-derived CDR1 and CDR2 are LGHNA and YSLEER. The V end was cut by 0 bases, the J end by 5 bases, with 10 bases between. The CDR3 nucleotides are TGCGCCAGCAGCCAAGATACAGGAAAGGAGACCCAGTACTTC. Its translation: CASSQDTGKETQYF.

A word on this clonotype: Given a much more abundant clone one base away, this may be a read error. This chain uses TRBV4-1 with TRBJ1-6; 11 bases fit TRBD1. Trimming removed 4 bases from V and 9 bases from J; junction bases left unmatched: 5. Germline V gene data show CDR1 as MGHRA and CDR2 as YSYEKL. The CDR3 loop spans 15 amino acids. CDR3 residues: CASSPGQGAGSPLHF. The CDR3 DNA reads as TGCGCCAGCAGCCCAGGACAGGGGGCCGGTTCACCCCTCCACTTT.

This clonotype has at least ten counts. V gene TRBV29-1 combines with J gene TRBJ2-1; D is perhaps TRBD1 (6 bases). The CDR3 covers 13 residues. Germline V gene sequence: CDR1 SQVTM, CDR2 ANQGSEA. V was shortened by 4 bases and J by 5 bases, with 12 bases between the two germline ends. CDR3 nucleotide sequence: TGCAGCGTTGTTAGAGGGGGAAACAATGAGCAGTTCTTC. Its translation is CSVVRGGNNEQFF.